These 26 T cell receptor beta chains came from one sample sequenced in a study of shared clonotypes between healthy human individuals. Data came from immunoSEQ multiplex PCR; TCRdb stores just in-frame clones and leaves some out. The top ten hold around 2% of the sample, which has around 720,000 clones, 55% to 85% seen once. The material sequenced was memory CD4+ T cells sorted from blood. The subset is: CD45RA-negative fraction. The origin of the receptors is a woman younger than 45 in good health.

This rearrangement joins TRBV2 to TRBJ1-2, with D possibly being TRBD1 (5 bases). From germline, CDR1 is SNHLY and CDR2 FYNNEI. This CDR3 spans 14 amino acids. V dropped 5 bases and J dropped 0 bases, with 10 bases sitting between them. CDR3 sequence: CASSIRQSNYGYTF. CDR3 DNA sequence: TGTGCCAGCAGTATACGACAGTCTAACTATGGCTACACCTTC.

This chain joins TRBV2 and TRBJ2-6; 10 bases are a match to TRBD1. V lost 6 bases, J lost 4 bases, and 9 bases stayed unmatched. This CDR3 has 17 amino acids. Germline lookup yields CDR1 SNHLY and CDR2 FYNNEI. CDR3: CASRRDRGSVGANVLTF. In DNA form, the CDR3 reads TGTGCCAGCAGGAGGGACAGGGGATCGGTAGGGGCCAACGTCCTGACTTTC.

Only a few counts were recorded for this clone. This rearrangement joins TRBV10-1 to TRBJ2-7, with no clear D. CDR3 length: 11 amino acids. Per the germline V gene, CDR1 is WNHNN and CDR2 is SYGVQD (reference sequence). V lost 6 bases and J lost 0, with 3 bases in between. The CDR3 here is CASRHSYEQYF. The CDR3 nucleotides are TGCGCCAGCAGGCACTCCTACGAGCAGTACTTC.

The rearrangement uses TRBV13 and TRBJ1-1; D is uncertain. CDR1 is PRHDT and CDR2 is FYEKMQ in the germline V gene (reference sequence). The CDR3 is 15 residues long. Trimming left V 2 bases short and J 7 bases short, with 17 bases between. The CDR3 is CASSLLTTDALEAFF. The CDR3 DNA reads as TGTGCCAGCAGCTTACTCACGACCGATGCCCTTGAAGCTTTCTTT.

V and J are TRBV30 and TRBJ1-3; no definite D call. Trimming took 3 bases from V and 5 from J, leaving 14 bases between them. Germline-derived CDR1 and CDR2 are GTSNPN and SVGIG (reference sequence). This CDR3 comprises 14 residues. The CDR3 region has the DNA TGTGCCTGGAGAATGGAGGGTGGAAGAAACACCATATATTTT. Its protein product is CAWRMEGGRNTIYF. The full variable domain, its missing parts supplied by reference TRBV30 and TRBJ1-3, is SQTIHQWPATLVQPVGSPLSLECTVEGTSNPNLYWYRQAAGRGLQLLFYSVGIGQISSEVPQNLSASRPQDRQFILSSKKLLLSDSGFYLCAWRMEGGRNTIYFGEGSWLTVV.

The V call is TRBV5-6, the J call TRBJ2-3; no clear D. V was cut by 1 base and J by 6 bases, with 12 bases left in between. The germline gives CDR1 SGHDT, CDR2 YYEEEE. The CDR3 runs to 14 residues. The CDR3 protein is CASSLIPSADTQYF. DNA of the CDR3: TGTGCCAGCAGCTTGATTCCAAGCGCGGATACGCAGTATTTT.

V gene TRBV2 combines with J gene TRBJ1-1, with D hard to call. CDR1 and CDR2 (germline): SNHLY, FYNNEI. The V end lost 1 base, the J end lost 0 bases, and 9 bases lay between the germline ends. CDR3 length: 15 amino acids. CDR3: CASSEDLNLNTEAFF. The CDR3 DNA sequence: TGTGCCAGCAGTGAAGATCTTAATCTGAACACTGAAGCTTTCTTT.

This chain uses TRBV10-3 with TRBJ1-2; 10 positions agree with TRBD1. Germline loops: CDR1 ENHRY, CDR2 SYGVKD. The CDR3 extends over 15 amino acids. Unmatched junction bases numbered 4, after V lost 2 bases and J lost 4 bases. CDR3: CAISEGTGDLYGYTF. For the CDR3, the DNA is TGTGCCATCAGTGAGGGGACAGGGGACCTCTATGGCTACACCTTC.

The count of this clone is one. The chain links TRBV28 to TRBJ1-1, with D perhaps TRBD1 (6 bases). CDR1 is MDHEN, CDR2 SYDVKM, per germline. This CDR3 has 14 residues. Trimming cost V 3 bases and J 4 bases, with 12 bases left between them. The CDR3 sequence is CASSFGGAITEAFF. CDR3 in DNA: TGTGCCAGCAGTTTTGGGGGGGCCATCACTGAAGCTTTCTTT. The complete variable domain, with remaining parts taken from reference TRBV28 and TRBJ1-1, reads DVKVTQSSRYLVKRTGEKVFLECVQDMDHENMFWYRQDPGLGLRLIYFSYDVKMKEKGDIPEGYSVSREKKERFSLILESASTNQTSMYLCASSFGGAITEAFFGQGTRLTVV.

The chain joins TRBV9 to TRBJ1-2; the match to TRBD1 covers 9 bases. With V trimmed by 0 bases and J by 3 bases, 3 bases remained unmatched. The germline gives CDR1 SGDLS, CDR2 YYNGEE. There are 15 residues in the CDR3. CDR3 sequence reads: CASSVGTGVDYGYTF. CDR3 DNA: TGTGCCAGCAGCGTAGGGACAGGGGTAGACTATGGCTACACCTTC.

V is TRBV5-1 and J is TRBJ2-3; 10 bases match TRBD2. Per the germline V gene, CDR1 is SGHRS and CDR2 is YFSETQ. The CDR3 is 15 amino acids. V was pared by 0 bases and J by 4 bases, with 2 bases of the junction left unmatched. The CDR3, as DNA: TGCGCCAGCAGCTTGGGGACTAGCGGAGCAGATACGCAGTATTTT. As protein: CASSLGTSGADTQYF.

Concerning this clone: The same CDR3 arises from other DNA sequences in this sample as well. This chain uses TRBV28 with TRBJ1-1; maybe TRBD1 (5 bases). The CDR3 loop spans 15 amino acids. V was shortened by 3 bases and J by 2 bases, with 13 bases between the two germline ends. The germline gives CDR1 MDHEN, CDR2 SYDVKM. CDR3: CASSFSGGQNTEAFF. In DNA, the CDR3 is TGTGCCAGCAGTTTCTCCGGGGGTCAAAACACTGAAGCTTTCTTT. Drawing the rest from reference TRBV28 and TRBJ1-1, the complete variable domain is DVKVTQSSRYLVKRTGEKVFLECVQDMDHENMFWYRQDPGLGLRLIYFSYDVKMKEKGDIPEGYSVSREKKERFSLILESASTNQTSMYLCASSFSGGQNTEAFFGQGTRLTVV.

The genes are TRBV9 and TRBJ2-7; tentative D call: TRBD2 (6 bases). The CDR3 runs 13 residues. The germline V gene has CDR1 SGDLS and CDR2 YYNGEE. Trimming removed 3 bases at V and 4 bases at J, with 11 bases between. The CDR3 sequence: CASSARSGYEQYF. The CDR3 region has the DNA TGTGCCAGCAGCGCTCGGAGCGGGTACGAGCAGTACTTC.

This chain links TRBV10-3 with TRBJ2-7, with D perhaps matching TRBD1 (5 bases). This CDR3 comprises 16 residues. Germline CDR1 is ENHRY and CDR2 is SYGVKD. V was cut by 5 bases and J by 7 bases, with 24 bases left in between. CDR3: CAISLRSDSQPREQYF. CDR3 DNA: TGTGCCATCAGTCTTCGAAGCGACAGCCAACCGAGGGAGCAGTACTTC.

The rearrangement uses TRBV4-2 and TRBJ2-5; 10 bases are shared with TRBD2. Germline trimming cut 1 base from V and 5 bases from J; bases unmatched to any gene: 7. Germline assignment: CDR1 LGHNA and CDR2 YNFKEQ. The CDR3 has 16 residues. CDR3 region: CASSQGEGTSAETQYF. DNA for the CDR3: TGTGCCAGCAGCCAAGGAGAAGGGACTAGCGCGGAGACCCAGTACTTC.

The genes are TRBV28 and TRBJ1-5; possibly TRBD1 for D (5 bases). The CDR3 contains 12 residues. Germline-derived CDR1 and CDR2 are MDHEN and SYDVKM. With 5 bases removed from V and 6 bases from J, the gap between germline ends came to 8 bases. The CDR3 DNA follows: TGTGCCAGCAGTAACCAGGGTCAGCCCCAGCATTTT. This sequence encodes CASSNQGQPQHF.

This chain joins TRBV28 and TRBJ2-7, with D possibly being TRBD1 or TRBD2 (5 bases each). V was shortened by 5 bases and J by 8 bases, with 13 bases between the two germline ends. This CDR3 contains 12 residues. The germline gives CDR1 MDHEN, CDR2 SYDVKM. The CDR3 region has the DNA TGTGCCAGCAGTCGATACCGGGACCAGCAGTACTTC. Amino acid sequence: CASSRYRDQQYF.

CDR3 region: CASSLALGRNEQFF. CDR3 DNA: TGTGCCAGCAGCTTAGCGCTGGGGAGGAATGAGCAGTTCTTC. The chain uses TRBV7-9 and TRBJ2-1, with D possibly TRBD2 on 6 matching bases. CDR3 size: 14 residues. The germline CDR1 and CDR2 sequences are SEHNR and FQNEAQ (reference sequence). The V gene lost 0 bases and the J gene lost 7 bases, with 10 bases spanning the gap.

CDR3 residues: CASSWGQTYTEAFF. CDR3 bases: TGCGCCAGCAGCTGGGGACAGACGTACACTGAAGCTTTCTTT. V usage is TRBV5-1 and J usage is TRBJ1-1; 7 bases fit TRBD1. V trimming: 3 bases; J trimming: 3 bases; junction bases outside the gene matches: 5. CDR3 length equals 14 residues. In germline, CDR1 is SGHRS, CDR2 YFSETQ.

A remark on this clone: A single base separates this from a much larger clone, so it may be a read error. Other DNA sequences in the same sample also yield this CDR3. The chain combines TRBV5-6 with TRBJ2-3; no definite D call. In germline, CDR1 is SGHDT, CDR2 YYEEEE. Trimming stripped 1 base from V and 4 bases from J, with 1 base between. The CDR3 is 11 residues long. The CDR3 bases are TGTGCCAGCAGCTTGTCAGATACGCAGTATTTT. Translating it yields CASSLSDTQYF.

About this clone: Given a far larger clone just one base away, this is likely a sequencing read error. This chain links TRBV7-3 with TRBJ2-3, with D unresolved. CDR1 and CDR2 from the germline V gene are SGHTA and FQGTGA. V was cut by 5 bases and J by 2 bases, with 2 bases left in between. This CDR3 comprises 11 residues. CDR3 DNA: TGTGCCAGCAGCAACACAGATACGCAGTATTTT. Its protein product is CASSNTDTQYF.

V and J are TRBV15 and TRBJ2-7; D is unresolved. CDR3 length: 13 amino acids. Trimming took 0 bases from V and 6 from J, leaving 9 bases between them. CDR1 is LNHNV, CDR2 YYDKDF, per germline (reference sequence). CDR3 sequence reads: CATSRDLGREQYF. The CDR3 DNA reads TGTGCCACCAGCAGAGATTTAGGGCGCGAGCAGTACTTC.

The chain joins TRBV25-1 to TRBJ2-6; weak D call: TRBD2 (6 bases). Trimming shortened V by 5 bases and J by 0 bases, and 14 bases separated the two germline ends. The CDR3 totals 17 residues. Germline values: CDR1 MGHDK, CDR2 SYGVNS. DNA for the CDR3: TGTGCCAGCAGTTCCGAAGACGGGGGCTCTGGGGCCAACGTCCTGACTTTC. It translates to CASSSEDGGSGANVLTF.

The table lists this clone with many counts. CDR3 nucleotides: TGCGCCAGCAGCTTTACCGGACCAAGCTCAGCAGATACGCAGTATTTT. Protein product: CASSFTGPSSADTQYF. The chain uses TRBV5-1 and TRBJ2-3, with D uncertain. From germline, CDR1 is SGHRS and CDR2 YFSETQ. The germline V and J ends were trimmed by 2 bases and 4 bases, with 17 bases remaining between them. CDR3 length: 16 amino acids.

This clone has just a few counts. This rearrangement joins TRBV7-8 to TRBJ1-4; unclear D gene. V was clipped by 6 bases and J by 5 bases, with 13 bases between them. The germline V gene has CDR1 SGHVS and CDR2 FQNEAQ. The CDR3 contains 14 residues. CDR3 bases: TGTGCCAGCAGTCTAGCCAGAAGAAATGAAAAACTGTTTTTT. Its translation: CASSLARRNEKLFF.

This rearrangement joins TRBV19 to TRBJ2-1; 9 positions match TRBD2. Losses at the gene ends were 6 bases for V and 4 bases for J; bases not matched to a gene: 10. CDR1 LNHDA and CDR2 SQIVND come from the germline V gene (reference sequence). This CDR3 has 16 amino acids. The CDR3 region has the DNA TGTGCCAGTAGGGAGCGTAGCGGGAGAATGTACAATGAGCAGTTCTTC. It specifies CASRERSGRMYNEQFF.